This T cell receptor beta chain was recorded in a study of T cell responses to AZD1222 COVID-19 vaccine. Study observations and caveats: Spike-specific TCR breadth and depth rose after two AZD1222 doses.

This table comes from immunoSEQ multiplex PCR, and its TCRdb copy is limited to in-frame clones, with some not included. The sample shows 95,000 to 150,000 clones, less than 90% of them seen only once. Concerning this clone: As yet, its antigen is unknown. Other DNA sequences of this sample code for an identical CDR3.

The germline V gene encodes CDR1 SGHRS and CDR2 YFSETQ. The CDR3 sequence is 13 residues long. Trimming removed 0 bases at V and 4 bases at J, with 8 bases between. The sequence came from an adult in good health. The sequencing here drew on peripheral blood, taken on day 0 of AZD1222 vaccination. J is TRBJ2-7 and V is TRBV5-1; the D gene is possibly TRBD1 (6 bases). CDR3 in DNA: TGCGCCAGCAGCTTGGAGGGGGTGTACGAGCAGTACTTC. Protein sequence: CASSLEGVYEQYF.